This T cell receptor (beta chain) emerged from a study of blood T cell repertoires in COVID-19. Original analysis: Cell counts per sample came from amplifying reference gene primers. Repertoires were generated with immunoSEQ multiplex PCR, while TCRdb's copy carries only in-frame clones and drops some. That table is the source of V, J and clone size, and D and trimming were worked out from the DNA. The data show 270,000 or so clones, with 82% seen just once and under 3.5% held by the top ten. Trimming shortened V by 2 bases and J by 4 bases, and 6 bases separated the two germline ends. The CDR3 loop spans 12 amino acids. Germline lookup yields CDR1 SGHTA and CDR2 FQGNSA. Comments on this clone: This same CDR3 is encoded by further DNA sequences in the sample.

The chain combines TRBV7-2 with TRBJ2-7; no clear D. Sequencing was done on a sample of peripheral blood. The sequence derives from a woman aged 18-29 years with acute or convalescent COVID-19. The CDR3 coding sequence is TGTGCCAGCAGCTTATCCGGGTACGAGCAGTACTTC. It is translated as CASSLSGYEQYF.